This TCR beta chain was identified during a study of blood T cell repertoires in COVID-19. Turning to the study itself: Spain, Italy and the United States supplied samples that represented acute and convalescent COVID-19.

Original methodology: The assay estimated nucleated cells by amplifying reference gene primers. Sequencing used immunoSEQ multiplex PCR; TCRdb keeps in-frame clones, though not all of them. Clonal size and the V and J genes are those of that table, whereas D and trimming came from the DNA. Here the sample spans hundreds of thousands of clones, roughly 88% being singletons. The trim removed 5 bases at V and 4 bases at J, leaving 8 bases unmatched. The V gene's germline CDR1 is LNHDA and CDR2 SQIVND (reference sequence). The CDR3 has 15 residues. Donors were grouped by their self-reported clinical history.

This clonotype originated in a man aged 30-40 years who had recovered from COVID-19. Specimen: PBMCs or T cells enriched from blood (not recorded which). The rearrangement joins TRBV19 to TRBJ1-2, with 9 bases aligning to TRBD1. The CDR3 region is CASSPTGGSSYGYTF. The CDR3 DNA follows: TGTGCCAGTAGTCCGACAGGGGGTTCCTCCTATGGCTACACCTTC.